This T cell receptor (beta chain) was identified in a study of blood T cells in healthy people across ages. Broader study findings: Reliance upon unsorted PBMCs precluded definitive naive versus antigen-experienced comparison.

Concerning this clonotype: Its cognate antigen is unknown.

CDR3 size: 16 residues. The germline CDR1 and CDR2 sequences are MNHEY and SMNVEV (reference sequence). With V trimmed by 4 bases and J by 14 bases, 20 bases remained unmatched. Primed by a sample-barcoded 5' primer and a J-beta primer mix, a second PCR proceeded for about 7 to 12 cycles. Each CDR3 protein is one row after TCRdb ran MiXCR on the 5' RACE reads. The profile shows 700,000 to 850,000 distinct CDR3 sequences, less than 70% of them singletons. Every participating donor contributed about 10 milliliters of peripheral blood through a draw. The TCR originated in an elderly man in good health. The sequenced sample was blood. The chain joins TRBV27 to TRBJ2-3, with 8 nucleotides matching TRBD2. CDR3 sequence: CASSSPIAGRSRYAYF. The CDR3, as DNA: TGTGCCAGCAGTTCCCCAATAGCGGGGCGGTCCAGATACGCGTATTTT.